These 2 T cell receptor beta chains share one sample of origin, sequenced in a study of cytomegalovirus exposure and HLA in healthy donors. This PCR relied on a set of 60 Vbeta primers and 13 Jbeta primers. TCRdb's copy holds only in-frame clones and misses some; the assay was immunoSEQ multiplex PCR. The sample table includes 60,000 to 75,000 clones. Specimen: PBMCs. Source of these receptors: a woman aged 25 to 39 in good health and CMV-seronegative.

The rearrangement links TRBV30 to TRBJ2-7; possible D gene TRBD2, 6 bases. Germline CDR1 and CDR2: GTSNPN and SVGIG (reference sequence). Trimming took 2 bases from V and 3 from J, leaving 8 bases between them. This CDR3 is built from 12 residues. The CDR3 DNA follows: TGTGCCTGGAGTCGGGGGAACTACGAGCAGTACTTC. As protein: CAWSRGNYEQYF.

V usage is TRBV19 and J usage is TRBJ2-1; 7 nucleotides match TRBD2. With 4 bases clipped from V and 5 bases from J, the junction kept 11 bases outside the gene matches. The CDR3 length is 16 residues. Germline V gives CDR1 LNHDA, CDR2 SQIVND (reference sequence). CDR3 sequence (DNA): TGTGCCAGTAGTACTTTTAGCGGGTCAGGACACAATGAGCAGTTCTTC. It yields the protein CASSTFSGSGHNEQFF.